This entry concerns a single T cell receptor (beta chain). Its antigen is currently unknown. CDR1 DFQATT and CDR2 SNEGSKA come from the germline V gene (reference sequence). V shed 2 bases and J shed 3 bases, with 13 bases lying between them. The length of the CDR3 is 15 residues. The data belong to a study of CD8 T cells in Susac syndrome. Study-wide results and limits: The greatest CD8+ clonal expansion in Susac occurred in TEMRA cells and in active patients.

Reverse transcription used about 0.45 to 1 ug RNA and random hexamers. TCRdb ran MiXCR on the immunoSEQ multiplex PCR reads and lists one entry per CDR3 protein. This table holds 85,000 to 120,000 distinct CDR3 sequences, 94% found once. The study sequenced TCR beta in blood CD8+ and CD4+ T cells. Each Susac syndrome patient had definite or probable disease by recently defined criteria. J is TRBJ2-2 and V is TRBV20-1; D is tentatively TRBD1 or TRBD2 (5 bases each). The clonotype originates from a human donor with Susac syndrome. What was sequenced was CD8+ T cells from PBMCs. CDR3 bases: TGCAGTGCTAGATCTCTGCAGGGAGACACCGGGGAGCTGTTTTTT. Its translation: CSARSLQGDTGELFF.